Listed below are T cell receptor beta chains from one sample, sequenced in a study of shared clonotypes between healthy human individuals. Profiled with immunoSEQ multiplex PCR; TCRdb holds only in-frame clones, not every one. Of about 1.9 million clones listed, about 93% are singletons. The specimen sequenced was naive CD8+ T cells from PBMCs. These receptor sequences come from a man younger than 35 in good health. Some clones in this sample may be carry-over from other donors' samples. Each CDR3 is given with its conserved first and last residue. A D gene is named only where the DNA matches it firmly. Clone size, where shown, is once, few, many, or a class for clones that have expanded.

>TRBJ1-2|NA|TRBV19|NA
CATLGGGLHEGGYTF
TGTGCCACCCTAGGCGGGGGCCTACATGAGGGTGGCTACACCTTC
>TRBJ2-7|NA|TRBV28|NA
CASSLRTVGSYEQYF
TGTGCCAGCAGTTTGCGGACGGTCGGGTCCTACGAGCAGTACTTC
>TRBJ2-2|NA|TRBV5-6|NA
CASSFSGTGELFF
TGTGCCAGCAGCTTTTCAGGAACCGGGGAGCTGTTTTTT
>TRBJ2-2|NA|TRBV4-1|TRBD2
CASSRLRGLAANGHTGELFF
TGCGCCAGCAGCCGACTGAGAGGACTAGCGGCAAATGGGCACACCGGGGAGCTGTTTTTT
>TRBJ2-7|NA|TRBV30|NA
CAWMWRSGRESHEQYF
TGTGCCTGGATGTGGAGGTCGGGCAGGGAGTCCCACGAGCAGTACTTC
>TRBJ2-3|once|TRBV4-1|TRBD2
CASSGSRGGPDTQYF
TGCGCCAGCAGCGGATCGCGGGGAGGGCCGGATACGCAGTATTTT
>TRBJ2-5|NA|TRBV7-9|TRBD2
CASSLELAGARETQYF
TGTGCCAGCAGCTTAGAACTAGCGGGAGCTCGGGAGACCCAGTACTTC
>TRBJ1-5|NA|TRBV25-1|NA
CASSETEIFGQPQHF
TGTGCCAGCAGTGAAACTGAAATATTCGGTCAGCCCCAGCATTTT
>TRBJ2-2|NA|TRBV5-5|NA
CASSLAWTGELFF
TGTGCCAGCAGCTTGGCCTGGACCGGGGAGCTGTTTTTT
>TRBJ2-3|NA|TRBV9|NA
CASSLRSSDTQYF
TGTGCCAGCAGCCTACGGAGCTCAGATACGCAGTATTTT
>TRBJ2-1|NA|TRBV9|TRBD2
CASSGSYLAGGLVQFF
TGTGCCAGCAGCGGTTCGTATCTAGCGGGAGGATTAGTGCAGTTCTTC
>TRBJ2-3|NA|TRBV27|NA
CASSSTSGGGRLASTDTQYF
TGTGCCAGCAGTTCTACTTCTGGGGGCGGGCGGCTTGCGAGCACAGATACGCAGTATTTT
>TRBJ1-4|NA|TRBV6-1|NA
CASSELRGANEKLFF
TGTGCCAGCAGTGAACTCCGGGGAGCTAATGAAAAACTGTTTTTT
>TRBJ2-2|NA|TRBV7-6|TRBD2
CASSLLAGGPWGELFF
TGTGCCAGCAGCTTACTCGCGGGAGGGCCTTGGGGGGAGCTGTTTTTT
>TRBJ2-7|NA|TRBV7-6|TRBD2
CASGEGSGRVWNEQYF
TGTGCCAGCGGTGAGGGTAGCGGGAGGGTGTGGAACGAGCAGTACTTC
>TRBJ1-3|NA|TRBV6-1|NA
CASSDDSLNTIYF
TGTGCCAGCAGTGATGACAGCTTAAACACCATATATTTT
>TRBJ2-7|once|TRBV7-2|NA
CASSPGEHTYEQYF
TGTGCCAGCAGCCCCGGGGAACATACCTACGAGCAGTACTTC
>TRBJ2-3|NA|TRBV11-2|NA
CASSFRGGGPPDTQYF
TGTGCCAGCAGCTTCCGTGGGGGAGGCCCCCCAGATACGCAGTATTTT
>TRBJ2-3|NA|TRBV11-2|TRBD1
CASSSGQGVADTQYF
TGTGCCAGCAGCTCCGGACAGGGGGTGGCAGATACGCAGTATTTT
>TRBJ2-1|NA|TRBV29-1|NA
CSVEGSHNEQFF
TGCAGCGTTGAAGGGTCCCACAATGAGCAGTTCTTC
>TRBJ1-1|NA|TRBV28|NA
CASSFWRGGRNEAFF
TGTGCCAGCAGTTTTTGGAGGGGTGGAAGGAATGAAGCTTTCTTT
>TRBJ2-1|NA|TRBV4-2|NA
CASSQDPAGIYNEQFF
TGTGCCAGCAGCCAAGACCCAGCGGGTATCTACAATGAGCAGTTCTTC
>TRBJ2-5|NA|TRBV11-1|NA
CASSLSEGVGETQYF
TGTGCCAGCAGCTTATCCGAGGGTGTCGGAGAGACCCAGTACTTC
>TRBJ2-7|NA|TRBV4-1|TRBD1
CASSQRDRGGYEQYF
TGCGCCAGCAGTCAGCGGGACAGGGGGGGGTACGAGCAGTACTTC
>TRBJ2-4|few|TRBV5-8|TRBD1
CASSLVQGTAVNIQYF
TGTGCCAGCAGCTTGGTCCAGGGGACAGCGGTGAACATTCAGTACTTC
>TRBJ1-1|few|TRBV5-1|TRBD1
CASSGGTGNTEAFF
TGCGCCAGCAGCGGCGGGACAGGGAACACTGAAGCTTTCTTT
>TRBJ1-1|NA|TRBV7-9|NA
CASSLVNRGDTEAFF
TGTGCCAGCAGCTTAGTCAACCGAGGGGACACTGAAGCTTTCTTT
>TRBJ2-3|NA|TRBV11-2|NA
CASSTITGADTQYF
TGTGCCAGCAGCACAATAACAGGAGCAGATACGCAGTATTTT
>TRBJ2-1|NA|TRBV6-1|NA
CASSEERVSSYNEQFF
TGTGCCAGCAGTGAAGAGCGGGTTAGCTCCTACAATGAGCAGTTCTTC
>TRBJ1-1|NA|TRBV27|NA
CASWEHLNTEAFF
TGTGCCAGCTGGGAACACCTGAACACTGAAGCTTTCTTT
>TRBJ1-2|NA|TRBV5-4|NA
CASSGTESWGYTF
TGTGCCAGCAGCGGGACTGAAAGCTGGGGCTACACCTTC
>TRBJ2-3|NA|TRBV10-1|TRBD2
CASSESTSGRCDTQYF
TGCGCCAGCAGTGAGTCGACTAGCGGGAGGTGTGATACGCAGTATTTT
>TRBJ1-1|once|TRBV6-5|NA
CASSQRQENTEAFF
TGTGCCAGCAGTCAGAGACAGGAGAACACTGAAGCTTTCTTT
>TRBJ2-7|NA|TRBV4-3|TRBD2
CASSQDPPRARGRGEQYF
TGCGCCAGCAGCCAAGATCCCCCCAGAGCCCGAGGGAGGGGCGAGCAGTACTTC
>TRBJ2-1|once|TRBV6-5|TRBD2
CASGLGDPNEQFF
TGTGCCAGCGGACTAGGGGACCCGAATGAGCAGTTCTTC
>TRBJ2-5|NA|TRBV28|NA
CASRISDRDPQRQTQYF
TGTGCCAGCAGAATTTCCGACCGGGACCCACAGAGGCAGACCCAGTACTTC